These 2 T cell receptor beta chains came from one sample sequenced in a study of shared clonotypes between healthy human individuals. Clones were read by immunoSEQ multiplex PCR, and TCRdb kept only the in-frame ones, dropping some. The sample has about 2 million clones; 90% to 95% are singletons. Material for sequencing was naive CD4+ T cells sorted from blood. Subset described: CD45RA+ positively selected. These receptors were collected from a man younger than 35 in good health.

The chain combines TRBV29-1 with TRBJ2-1; D is undetermined. Deletions cut 5 bases from V and 4 bases from J, with 12 bases between. CDR1 is SQVTM and CDR2 is ANQGSEA in the germline V gene. The CDR3 is made up of 13 amino acids. The CDR3 protein is CSVYPEGYNEQFF. CDR3 coding DNA: TGCAGCGTTTACCCCGAAGGGTACAATGAGCAGTTCTTC.

J is TRBJ1-1 and V is TRBV6-1; a weak D match, TRBD1 (6 bases). Trimming removed 3 bases from V and 6 bases from J, with 11 bases in between. The CDR3 has 13 residues. Germline V gene data show CDR1 as MNHNS and CDR2 as SASEGT. The CDR3 DNA follows: TGTGCCAGCAGTGAGGACAGAGCCCCTGAAGCTTTCTTT. Its protein is CASSEDRAPEAFF.